This record concerns one T cell receptor beta chain sequence. The V end lost 2 bases, the J end lost 5 bases, and 18 bases lay between the germline ends. The CDR3 totals 16 residues. Germline V gene sequence: CDR1 SGHVS, CDR2 FQNEAQ. The sample belongs to a study of control samples from healthy donors and cancer patients. The assay was immunoSEQ multiplex PCR, and TCRdb's table has in-frame clones only and misses some. The sample consists of some 210,000 clones, about 90% of them appearing once. This clonotype was obtained from a man aged 25 to 40 in good health. This chain links TRBV7-8 with TRBJ1-1, with D uncertain. The source material was blood. The CDR3 sequence is CASSLRRAGRRTEAFF. As DNA, the CDR3 is TGTGCCAGCAGCTTAAGGCGGGCCGGCAGGCGAACTGAAGCTTTCTTT.